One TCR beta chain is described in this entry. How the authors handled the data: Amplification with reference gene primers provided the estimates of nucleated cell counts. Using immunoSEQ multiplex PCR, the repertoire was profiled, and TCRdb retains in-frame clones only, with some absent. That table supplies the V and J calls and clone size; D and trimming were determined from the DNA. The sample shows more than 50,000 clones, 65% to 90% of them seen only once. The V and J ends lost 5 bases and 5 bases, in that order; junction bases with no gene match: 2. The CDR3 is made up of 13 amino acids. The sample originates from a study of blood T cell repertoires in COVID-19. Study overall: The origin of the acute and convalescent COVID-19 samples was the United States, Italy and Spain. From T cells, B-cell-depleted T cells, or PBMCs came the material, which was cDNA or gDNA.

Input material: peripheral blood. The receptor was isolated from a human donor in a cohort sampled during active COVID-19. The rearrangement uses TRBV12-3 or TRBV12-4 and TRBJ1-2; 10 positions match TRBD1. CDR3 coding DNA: TGTGCCAGCAGTAGGACAGGGGGTTATGGCTACACCTTC. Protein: CASSRTGGYGYTF.